This T cell receptor beta chain was recorded in a study of cytomegalovirus exposure and HLA in healthy donors. Study background: Previous work identified 100 million or so unique TCR beta sequences from about 179 million T cells. General study results and limits: Sequencing artifact likely explains a cluster of highly shared sequence variants. For presence/absence analyses, sequencing depth was assumed to be roughly uniform across donors. Based on reports, TCR beta sequences accurately predicted HLA-A and HLA-B alleles for most subjects.

Germline V gives CDR1 SGDLS, CDR2 YYNGEE. The CDR3 loop spans 14 amino acids. Trimming pared 0 bases from V and 5 bases from J, leaving 11 bases between. With regard to this clone: Its antigen is unidentified.

The PCR had 60 Vbeta and 13 Jbeta primers. Repertoires were generated with immunoSEQ multiplex PCR, while TCRdb's copy carries only in-frame clones and drops some. The sample comprises about 130,000 clones, about three quarters of which are singletons, and roughly 0.99% rests with the top ten. The chain couples TRBV9 to TRBJ1-2; D not resolved. The clonotype originates from a woman in her 30s in good health and CMV-seronegative. Sequenced material: PBMCs. CDR3 bases: TGTGCCAGCAGCGTAGGAAATTCCGGTTATGGCTACACCTTC. This gives the protein CASSVGNSGYGYTF.